Listed here are 23 T cell receptor beta chains from one sample, sequenced in a study of T cell changes during pregnancy in multiple sclerosis. Libraries were prepared by immunoSEQ multiplex PCR; TCRdb keeps only in-frame clonotypes and omits some of them. The data contain roughly 51,000 clones, 94% of them singletons. Material: CD8+ T cells from peripheral blood mononuclear cells, obtained before pregnancy. Receptors were obtained from a female donor with multiple sclerosis, enrolled in a pregnancy study.

The count of this clone is one. The CDR3 nucleotides are TGTGCCTGGAGTAAGTCAGGAAATCAGCCCCAGCATTTT. Its protein is CAWSKSGNQPQHF. This chain connects TRBV30 to TRBJ1-5; no clear D gene. Trimming pared 2 bases from V and 4 bases from J, leaving 9 bases between. The germline CDR1 and CDR2 sequences are GTSNPN and SVGIG (reference sequence). CDR3 length: 13 residues.

This chain uses TRBV2 with TRBJ2-5; D is ambiguous. V lost 3 bases and J 2 bases, leaving 7 bases between the germline ends. The germline gives CDR1 SNHLY, CDR2 FYNNEI. The CDR3 runs to 13 residues. CDR3 nucleotides: TGTGCCAGCAGTGAGCGCAGGCAAGAGACCCAGTACTTC. Its translation: CASSERRQETQYF.

This chain links TRBV7-9 with TRBJ1-1, with 9 bases identical to TRBD1. The CDR3 has 16 amino acids. Germline CDR1 is SEHNR and CDR2 is FQNEAQ (reference sequence). V lost 4 bases, J lost 5 bases, and 11 bases stayed unmatched. CDR3 nucleotide sequence: TGTGCCAGCAGCTCACTGGGACAGGGAAGTCAGACTGAAGCTTTCTTT. This codes for CASSSLGQGSQTEAFF.

Remarks on this clone: Within the sample, other DNA sequences also encode this same CDR3. J is TRBJ2-7 and V is TRBV27, with 7 bases aligning to TRBD2. V was pared by 0 bases and J by 1 base, with 0 bases of the junction left unmatched. The germline V gene has CDR1 MNHEY and CDR2 SMNVEV (reference sequence). There are 14 residues in the CDR3. CDR3 sequence (DNA): TGTGCCAGCAGTTTATCAGCGGGATCCTACGAGCAGTACTTC. Protein: CASSLSAGSYEQYF.

The chain has TRBV27 and TRBJ1-1; D possibly corresponds to TRBD1 (5 bases). V was clipped by 7 bases and J by 6 bases, with 18 bases between them. The CDR3 has 14 amino acids. CDR1 and CDR2 from the germline V gene are MNHEY and SMNVEV (reference sequence). The CDR3 protein is CASKIAGLQPEAFF. In DNA, the CDR3 is TGTGCCAGCAAGATCGCGGGGCTTCAACCTGAAGCTTTCTTT.

The chain combines TRBV9 with TRBJ1-2; TRBD1 is a possible D gene (6 bases). Trimming cost V 5 bases and J 8 bases, with 16 bases left between them. The CDR3 is made up of 13 amino acids. Per the germline V gene, CDR1 is SGDLS and CDR2 is YYNGEE. The CDR3, as DNA: TGTGCCAGCAGTTCCACAGGGCTCCAGGGCTACACCTTC. Amino acids: CASSSTGLQGYTF.

The chain carries TRBV2 and TRBJ1-1; 9 positions agree with TRBD1. The germline V gene encodes CDR1 SNHLY and CDR2 FYNNEI. The V and J ends lost 6 bases and 5 bases, in that order; junction bases with no gene match: 1. The CDR3 length is 12 residues. The CDR3 loop reads CASRGTGTEAFF. The CDR3 coding sequence is TGTGCCAGCAGGGGGACAGGGACTGAAGCTTTCTTT.

The J gene is TRBJ2-7, the V gene TRBV5-1, with TRBD1 as a possible D gene (6 bases). The CDR3 has 16 amino acids. The V end lost 2 bases, the J end lost 2 bases, and 17 bases lay between the germline ends. Germline V gene data show CDR1 as SGHRS and CDR2 as YFSETQ. CDR3 coding DNA: TGCGCCAGCAGCTTTCGTCGAGACAGGTTCCCCTACGAGCAGTACTTC. This codes for CASSFRRDRFPYEQYF.

This sequence joins TRBV4-1 and TRBJ1-5; D perhaps matches TRBD1 (6 bases). Trimming took off 4 bases at V and 3 bases at J, with 10 bases between the two ends. The CDR3 sequence is 14 residues long. Germline loops: CDR1 MGHRA, CDR2 YSYEKL. This chain's CDR3 is CASSLGQINQPQHF. CDR3 DNA sequence: TGCGCCAGCAGCCTCGGACAGATCAATCAGCCCCAGCATTTT.

The rearrangement joins TRBV19 to TRBJ2-7, with D possibly TRBD1 on 6 matching bases. CDR1 LNHDA and CDR2 SQIVND come from the germline V gene (reference sequence). The CDR3 runs 12 residues. The V and J ends lost 5 bases and 5 bases respectively, with 10 bases between them. The CDR3 loop reads CASSYTGNEQYF. DNA for the CDR3: TGTGCCAGTAGTTATACAGGGAACGAGCAGTACTTC.

V and J are TRBV9 and TRBJ2-3; TRBD2 matches at 11 bases. The V and J ends lost 3 bases and 0 bases, in that order; junction bases with no gene match: 3. The CDR3 has 16 amino acids. Per germline, CDR1 SGDLS and CDR2 YYNGEE. CDR3 sequence: CASSGGTSGSTDTQYF. The DNA of the CDR3 is TGTGCCAGCAGCGGAGGGACTAGCGGCAGCACAGATACGCAGTATTTT.

The rearrangement links TRBV2 to TRBJ2-7; 8 nucleotides match TRBD2. From germline, CDR1 is SNHLY and CDR2 FYNNEI. Trimming took 1 base from V and 4 from J; bases not matched to a gene: 6. The CDR3 has 15 amino acids. The CDR3 sequence is CASSEEGSGEYEQYF. The DNA of the CDR3 is TGTGCCAGCAGTGAAGAGGGTAGCGGGGAATACGAGCAGTACTTC.

The CDR3 DNA sequence: TGTGCCAGCAGTGGCGTGACAGGGTGGGTCAATCAGCCCCAGCATTTT. Translating gives CASSGVTGWVNQPQHF. This chain connects TRBV6-1 to TRBJ1-5, with 7 bases that match TRBD1. Germline assignment: CDR1 MNHNS and CDR2 SASEGT. V lost 4 bases and J lost 3; bases outside the gene matches: 9. CDR3 length: 16 amino acids.

The V and J genes are TRBV7-9 and TRBJ1-4; 7 bases match TRBD1. The germline gives CDR1 SEHNR, CDR2 FQNEAQ (reference sequence). The CDR3 loop spans 14 amino acids. The J segment lost 6 bases and the V segment lost 6 bases, leaving 7 bases of the junction unmatched. CDR3: CASRPQGLDEKLFF. The CDR3 region has the DNA TGTGCCAGCAGGCCACAGGGGCTGGATGAAAAACTGTTTTTT.

The chain joins TRBV2 to TRBJ1-1, with 11 bases aligning to TRBD1. Germline trimming cut 6 bases from V and 4 bases from J; bases unmatched to any gene: 4. This CDR3 is built from 14 residues. Germline CDR1 SNHLY, CDR2 FYNNEI. The chain's CDR3 is CASSSGTGGTEAFF. CDR3 nucleotides: TGTGCCAGCAGCTCCGGGACAGGGGGCACTGAAGCTTTCTTT. The full variable domain, with the rest looked up from reference TRBV2 and TRBJ1-1, is EPEVTQTPSHQVTQMGQEVILRCVPISNHLYFYWYRQILGQKVEFLVSFYNNEISEKSEIFDDQFSVERPDGSNFTLKIRSTKLEDSAMYFCASSSGTGGTEAFFGQGTRLTVV.

The chain employs TRBV5-1 and TRBJ2-5; 11 nucleotides align to TRBD1. V gave up 0 bases and J gave up 1 base; unmatched junction bases: 2. Germline CDR1 is SGHRS and CDR2 is YFSETQ. The CDR3 consists of 16 residues. DNA of the CDR3: TGCGCCAGCAGCTTGGAGGACAGGGGGCCCCAAGAGACCCAGTACTTC. This translates into CASSLEDRGPQETQYF. Full variable domain (rest looked up from reference TRBV5-1 and TRBJ2-5): KAGVTQTPRYLIKTRGQQVTLSCSPISGHRSVSWYQQTPGQGLQFLFEYFSETQRNKGNFPGRFSGRQFSNSRSEMNVSTLELGDSALYLCASSLEDRGPQETQYFGPGTRLLVL.

The rearrangement joins TRBV5-6 to TRBJ2-1; 8 bases match TRBD2. V lost 0 bases to trimming and J lost 0 bases; unmatched junction nucleotides: 5. Per the germline V gene, CDR1 is SGHDT and CDR2 is YYEEEE. The CDR3 consists of 17 residues. The CDR3 sequence is CASSLAGGASSYNEQFF. The CDR3 nucleotides are TGTGCCAGCAGCTTGGCCGGGGGGGCGTCCTCCTACAATGAGCAGTTCTTC.

The chain has TRBV12-5 and TRBJ2-1; 10 bases line up with TRBD1. The CDR3 loop spans 16 amino acids. J lost 0 bases, V lost 6 bases, and 5 bases had no gene match. Germline-derived CDR1 and CDR2 are LGHNT and FRNRAP. This CDR3 is CASGLDRGPSYNEQFF. The CDR3 bases are TGTGCTAGTGGCCTTGACAGGGGGCCCTCCTACAATGAGCAGTTCTTC.

The rearrangement joins TRBV21-1 to TRBJ2-7; TRBD2 is the table's D call, not checked against the DNA. TRBV21-1 is classified as a pseudogene. The CDR3 runs to 19 residues. CDR3 sequence: CASRGARDSKFLSSYEQYF. For the CDR3, the DNA is TGTGCCAGCCGTGGGGCTCGGGACTCTAAATTTCTTAGCTCCTACGAGCAGTACTTC.

The chain links TRBV16 to TRBJ1-1; D is uncertain. The V gene's germline CDR1 is KGHSY and CDR2 FQNENV. Trimming removed 4 bases from V and 4 bases from J, with 22 bases in between. The CDR3 runs to 17 residues. The CDR3 spells CASSLKQKPGSGTEAFF. The CDR3 DNA sequence: TGTGCCAGCAGCCTCAAACAAAAGCCGGGGTCGGGCACTGAAGCTTTCTTT.

The chain joins TRBV19 to TRBJ2-3; possible D gene TRBD2, 6 bases. Germline CDR1 and CDR2: LNHDA and SQIVND (reference sequence). CDR3 length: 13 amino acids. The V end lost 4 bases, the J end lost 4 bases, and 9 bases lay between the germline ends. CDR3 amino acids: CASSRTSSDTQYF. The CDR3 DNA reads as TGTGCCAGTAGTAGAACTAGCTCAGATACGCAGTATTTT.

The chain employs TRBV4-1 and TRBJ2-7; D remains unclear. Between the trimmed V and J ends, which lost 3 bases and 1 base, there was a span of 13 bases. CDR1 is MGHRA, CDR2 YSYEKL, per germline. The CDR3 runs to 15 residues. In DNA form, the CDR3 reads TGCGCCAGCAGCCACCAGCTAGACGGATCCTACGAGCAGTACTTC. Its translation is CASSHQLDGSYEQYF.

The chain recombines TRBV5-6 with TRBJ2-1; D uncertain. CDR1 is SGHDT and CDR2 is YYEEEE in the germline V gene. CDR3 length: 12 residues. V was clipped by 3 bases and J by 9 bases, with 10 bases between them. As DNA, the CDR3 is TGTGCCAGCAGCTCCTTCTCCGTTGAGCAGTTCTTC. Its protein product is CASSSFSVEQFF.